This T cell receptor beta chain appears in the sequencing data of a study of T-cell memory formation after mild COVID-19. The germline V gene has CDR1 MDHEN and CDR2 SYDVKM. V lost 11 bases and J lost 3, with 14 bases in between. CDR3 length: 13 amino acids. Broader study findings: In second-wave clones peaking day 37, SARS-CoV-2 specificity remained unconfirmed.

TCRdb redid the calling of the 5' RACE reads with MiXCR, one entry per CDR3 protein. The table shows about 110,000 distinct CDR3 sequences, with roughly a sixth occurring only once. Concerning this clonotype itself: Its antigen remains unknown.

The sequenced material came from PBMCs or a T cell subset sorted from them (not recorded which). This chain links TRBV28 with TRBJ1-5; D might be TRBD1 (5 bases). This TCR was recovered from a man aged 18 to 29 who had mild COVID-19 (a few samples of this study predate the infection). Cell type and time point are not known. The CDR3 sequence is CASRGSFNQPQHF. The CDR3 DNA follows: TGTGCCTCTAGGGGCAGCTTCAATCAGCCCCAGCATTTT.